These 10 T cell receptor beta chains were sequenced from one sample in a study of T-cell memory formation after mild COVID-19. MiXCR, applied by TCRdb to the 5' RACE reads, yields one record per CDR3 protein. The sample gives approximately 150,000 distinct CDR3 sequences, over 15% of which show up once; about 2% is in the top ten. Input material: PBMCs or a T cell subset sorted from them (not recorded which). These TCRs come from an adult woman who had mild COVID-19 (a few samples of this study predate the infection). Cell type and time point are not known.

This clonotype has only a few counts. This rearrangement joins TRBV5-1 to TRBJ1-5, with a weak D call TRBD1 (6 bases). Per the germline V gene, CDR1 is SGHRS and CDR2 is YFSETQ. CDR3 length: 13 amino acids. Deletions cut 4 bases from V and 8 bases from J, with 13 bases between. CDR3 nucleotides: TGCGCCAGCAGCGAGTCAGGGGTTGAGCCCCAGCATTTT. Translation gives CASSESGVEPQHF.

The rearrangement links TRBV7-2 to TRBJ1-6, with no clear D. The CDR3 contains 13 residues. V lost 2 bases and J lost 8, with 7 bases in between. The germline V gene encodes CDR1 SGHTA and CDR2 FQGNSA. Here the CDR3 reads CASSLQFDSPLHF. In nucleotides, the CDR3 is TGTGCCAGCAGCTTACAGTTCGATTCACCCCTCCACTTT.

The chain employs TRBV5-1 and TRBJ1-1; the D is unclear. V was pared by 10 bases and J by 2 bases, with 15 bases between. The CDR3 is made up of 13 amino acids. Germline CDR1 is SGHRS and CDR2 is YFSETQ. The CDR3 loop is CAGRLSPNTEAFF. CDR3 bases: TGCGCCGGTAGACTGTCACCTAACACTGAAGCTTTCTTT.

This clonotype was recorded at least ten times. This sequence joins TRBV4-1 and TRBJ2-3; 11 bases are a match to TRBD2. The CDR3 length is 21 residues. The V gene end was trimmed by 2 bases and the J gene end by 4 bases; junction bases not matched to a gene: 20. Germline V gene lookup returns CDR1 MGHRA and CDR2 YSYEKL. CDR3 coding DNA: TGCGCCAGCAGCCAACCTAATATACTAGCGGGAGTAGGTCAGGGCTCAGATACGCAGTATTTT. Residues: CASSQPNILAGVGQGSDTQYF.

This rearrangement joins TRBV20-1 to TRBJ2-3, with 8 bases identical to TRBD2. Trimming cost V 7 bases and J 1 base; bases outside gene matches: 7. The CDR3 is made up of 14 amino acids. Germline lookup yields CDR1 DFQATT and CDR2 SNEGSKA (reference sequence). The CDR3 region has the DNA TGCAGTGTCCAGCGGGAGTTTCGCACAGATACGCAGTATTTT. The encoded protein is CSVQREFRTDTQYF.

This clonotype came up a few times. This chain connects TRBV5-5 to TRBJ2-7, with D maybe TRBD1 (7 bases). This CDR3 is built from 15 residues. Trimming took 0 bases from V and 4 from J, leaving 14 bases between them. CDR1 is SGHKS, CDR2 YYEKEE, per germline (reference sequence). The CDR3 sequence: CASSLAGGQFYEQYF. The DNA of the CDR3 is TGTGCCAGCAGCTTGGCCGGGGGACAGTTTTACGAGCAGTACTTC.

The gene calls are TRBV15 and TRBJ2-7, with TRBD1 matching 8 bases. V lost 5 bases to trimming and J lost 2 bases; unmatched junction nucleotides: 5. Germline CDR1 and CDR2: LNHNV and YYDKDF (reference sequence). The CDR3 is made up of 14 amino acids. Here the CDR3 reads CATSGDRGPYEQYF. For the CDR3, the DNA is TGTGCCACCAGCGGCGACAGGGGACCCTACGAGCAGTACTTC.

The chain is built from TRBV4-3 and TRBJ2-6; D possibly uses TRBD1 or TRBD2 (5 bases each). Per the germline V gene, CDR1 is LGHNA and CDR2 is YSLEER. The CDR3 totals 16 residues. Trimming left V 4 bases short and J 4 bases short, with 14 bases between. The CDR3 is CASSRGAGVGANVLTF. The CDR3 DNA sequence: TGCGCCAGCAGCCGGGGCGCCGGGGTCGGGGCCAACGTCCTGACTTTC.

The rearrangement links TRBV30 to TRBJ2-1, with 12 nucleotides matching TRBD2. The trim removed 0 bases at V and 0 bases at J, leaving 6 bases unmatched. CDR1 and CDR2 (germline): GTSNPN, SVGIG (reference sequence). The CDR3 is 18 residues long. The CDR3 nucleotides are TGTGCCTGGAGTGTTCTAGCGGGAGGGCTCGACTCCTACAATGAGCAGTTCTTC. It encodes CAWSVLAGGLDSYNEQFF.

The J gene is TRBJ2-7, the V gene TRBV6-5; 8 bases are a match to TRBD1. Germline lookup yields CDR1 MNHEY and CDR2 SVGAGI. This CDR3 comprises 14 residues. V trimming: 6 bases; J trimming: 6 bases; junction bases outside the gene matches: 10. CDR3 nucleotide sequence: TGTGCCAGCAGCGCGGACAGGGCCGTCCGCGAGCAGTACTTC. Translated, it gives CASSADRAVREQYF.